This T cell receptor (beta chain) originates from a study of cytomegalovirus exposure and HLA in healthy donors. The study ran its PCR with 60 Vbeta and 13 Jbeta primers. Sequencing used immunoSEQ multiplex PCR; TCRdb keeps in-frame clones, though not all of them. The sample shows around 180,000 clones, about 77% of them seen only once. About this clone itself: What it recognizes is unknown.

Points from the study as a whole: Later analysis identified a missense DCLRE1C variant that was linked to TCR beta V- and J-gene trimming. The study recorded 164 TCR beta chains that were cytomegalovirus-associated.

The sample consisted of PBMCs. This clonotype was sampled from a man between 60 and 70 years old in good health and CMV-seronegative.

The CDR3 sequence: CSGASGGRMDIQYF. Written as DNA, the CDR3 is TGCAGCGGTGCTTCAGGGGGCAGAATGGACATTCAGTACTTC. V is TRBV29-1 and J is TRBJ2-4, with 8 bases that match TRBD1. The CDR3 length is 14 residues. CDR1 and CDR2 (germline): SQVTM, ANQGSEA. V lost 7 bases, J lost 8 bases, and 13 bases stayed unmatched.